This paragraph reports one T cell receptor (beta chain). No antigen is known for it. Primers: 60 Vbeta forward and 13 Jbeta reverse. TCRdb's copy holds only in-frame clones and misses some; the assay was immunoSEQ multiplex PCR. Of approximately 160,000 clones detected, roughly 79% appear once; the ten largest clones hold roughly 1%. This specimen comes from a study of cytomegalovirus exposure and HLA in healthy donors. V shed 1 base, J shed 2 bases, and the junction held 6 bases outside the gene matches. Per the germline V gene, CDR1 is SGHRS and CDR2 is YFSETQ. CDR3 size: 17 residues. Overall study findings and caveats: Earlier analysis looked at TCR beta V segments, and most were productive about 87% or about 30% of the time.

The sequence was collected from a woman aged 40-49 years in good health and CMV-seronegative. The V and J genes are TRBV5-1 and TRBJ2-2; 9 bases match TRBD2. Sequencing input: PBMCs. This CDR3 is CASSLQASGVNTGELFF. The CDR3 DNA sequence: TGCGCCAGCAGCTTGCAGGCTAGCGGGGTCAACACCGGGGAGCTGTTTTTT.